This section outlines one T cell receptor beta chain sequence together with its context. Its antigen remains unidentified. The CDR3 contains 18 residues. CDR1 is LGHNA and CDR2 is YNFKEQ in the germline V gene. The junction had 9 bases not matched to a gene; V was cut back by 3 bases and J by 2 bases. This entry belongs to a study of T cell responses to AZD1222 COVID-19 vaccine. General study results and limits: Most donors were white British and more were female, and clonal diversity was possibly underestimated.

Generated by immunoSEQ multiplex PCR, the TCRdb table keeps only in-frame clones and is missing some. The sample holds approximately 120,000 clones, 91% seen once. This TCR derives from an adult in good health. The starting material was peripheral blood, obtained on day 0 of AZD1222 vaccination. The chain uses TRBV4-2 and TRBJ2-7; 14 nucleotides agree with TRBD2. The DNA for the CDR3 is TGTGCCAGCAGCCAGGGGACTAGCGGGAGTACGGGCGCCTACGAGCAGTACTTC. Its translation: CASSQGTSGSTGAYEQYF.